This T cell receptor beta chain is from a study of T cells in Graves' hyperthyroidism and ophthalmopathy. RNA transcripts provided the source from which TCR beta CDR3 regions were amplified. HTBI primers were the set used in a first-round RT-PCR of the TCR CDR3. TCRdb reanalysed the multiplex PCR reads using MiXCR and keeps one entry per CDR3 protein. The sample has about 840,000 distinct CDR3 sequences, roughly 37% seen once. The clonotype comes from a man between 18 and 29 years old with Graves' hyperthyroidism. The source material was blood.

This CDR3 is CASSWYRLNTGELFF. The CDR3, as DNA: TGTGCCAGTAGTTGGTACAGACTCAACACCGGGGAGCTGTTTTTT. The genes are TRBV19 and TRBJ2-2, with unresolved D. Germline CDR1 is LNHDA and CDR2 is SQIVND (reference sequence). The CDR3 contains 15 residues. The V end lost 5 bases, the J end lost 2 bases, and 12 bases lay between the germline ends.